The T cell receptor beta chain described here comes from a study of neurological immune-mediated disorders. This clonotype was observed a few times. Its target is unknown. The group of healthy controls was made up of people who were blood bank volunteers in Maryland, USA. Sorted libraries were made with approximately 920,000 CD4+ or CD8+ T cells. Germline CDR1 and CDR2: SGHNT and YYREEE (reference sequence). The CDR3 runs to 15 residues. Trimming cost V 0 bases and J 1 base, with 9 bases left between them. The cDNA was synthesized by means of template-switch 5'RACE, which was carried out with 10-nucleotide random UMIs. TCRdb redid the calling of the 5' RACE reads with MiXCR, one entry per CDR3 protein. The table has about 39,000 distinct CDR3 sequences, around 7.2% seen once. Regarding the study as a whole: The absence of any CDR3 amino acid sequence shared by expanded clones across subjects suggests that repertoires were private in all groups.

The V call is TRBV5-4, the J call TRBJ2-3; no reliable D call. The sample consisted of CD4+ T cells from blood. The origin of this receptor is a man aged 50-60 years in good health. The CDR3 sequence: CASSLDLSGTDTQYF. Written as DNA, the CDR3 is TGTGCCAGCAGCTTGGATTTGTCCGGCACAGATACGCAGTATTTT.